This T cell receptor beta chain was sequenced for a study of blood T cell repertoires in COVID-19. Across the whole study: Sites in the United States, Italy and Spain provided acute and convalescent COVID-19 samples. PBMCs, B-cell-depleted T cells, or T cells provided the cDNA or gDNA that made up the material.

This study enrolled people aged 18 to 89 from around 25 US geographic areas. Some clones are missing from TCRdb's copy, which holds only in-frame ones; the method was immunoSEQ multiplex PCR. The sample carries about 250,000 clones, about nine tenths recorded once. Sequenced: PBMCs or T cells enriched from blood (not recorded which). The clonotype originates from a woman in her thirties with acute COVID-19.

Here the CDR3 DNA reads TGTGCCTGGGAACAGGGAGGGAGTGAAAAACTGTTTTTT. Translated, it gives CAWEQGGSEKLFF. V gene TRBV30 combines with J gene TRBJ1-4; a weak D match, TRBD1 (6 bases). V shed 5 bases and J shed 7 bases, with 14 bases lying between them. The germline V gene encodes CDR1 GTSNPN and CDR2 SVGIG (reference sequence). The CDR3 covers 13 residues.